The 2 T cell receptor beta chains reported below all come from one sample, sequenced in a study of beta chain features in type 1 diabetes. Findings of the study overall: There was a moderate but significant shortening of TCRB CDR3s in all four CD4+ subsets of Type 1 diabetes patients.

Their antigen targets remain unknown. The whole isolated RNA underwent reverse transcription, so sequencing captured expressed TCRB transcripts. The data were produced by immunoSEQ multiplex PCR, yet TCRdb's version contains in-frame clones alone and is incomplete. The repertoire consists of 400,000 or so clones, with over 8.5% occurring once and the leading ten covering around 0.66%. Sequenced sample: central memory CD4+ T cells from blood. These receptors were taken from a man in his thirties or forties with type 1 diabetes.

This clone was counted ten times or more. The chain is built from TRBV5-4 and TRBJ2-2; 9 nucleotides match TRBD1. The CDR3 is 13 amino acids. The ends lost 10 bases at V and 4 bases at J; junction bases unmatched: 5. Per germline, CDR1 SGHNT and CDR2 YYREEE (reference sequence). Here the CDR3 DNA reads TGTGCCTTGGGACAGGGAGTCACCGGGGAGCTGTTTTTT. Residues: CALGQGVTGELFF. Full variable domain (remainder filled in from reference TRBV5-4 and TRBJ2-2): ETGVTQSPTHLIKTRGQQVTLRCSSQSGHNTVSWYQQALGQGPQFIFQYYREEENGRGNFPPRFSGLQFPNYSSELNVNALELDDSALYLCALGQGVTGELFFGEGSRLTVL.

The rearrangement uses TRBV14 and TRBJ1-2; D not resolved. Trimming took 4 bases from V and 8 from J, leaving 17 bases between them. The CDR3 length is 14 residues. The V gene's germline CDR1 is SGHDN and CDR2 FVKESK. CDR3 in amino acids: CASSLLAFVGGYTF. The CDR3 DNA reads TGTGCCAGCAGCCTTCTTGCTTTTGTTGGGGGCTACACCTTC.